A single sample is the source of the 27 T cell receptor beta chains below, sequenced in a study of T cells after yellow fever vaccination. A single record per CDR3 protein comes from TCRdb applying MiXCR to the 5' RACE reads. The top ten hold 3% to 3.5% of the sample, which has approximately 300,000 distinct CDR3 sequences, around 10% seen once. Sequencing was performed on CD4+ T cells sorted from PBMCs, taken 45 days after the yellow fever booster vaccination. These receptors were collected from a man aged 18 to 29 who received the YFV17D yellow fever vaccine.

This clonotype was found a few times. The chain has TRBV5-4 and TRBJ1-2; TRBD1 aligns across 8 bases. Germline lookup yields CDR1 SGHNT and CDR2 YYREEE (reference sequence). The CDR3 extends over 16 amino acids. J gave up 7 bases and V 4 bases, and 15 bases lay outside the gene matches. DNA for the CDR3: TGTGCCAGCAGCCAAGACAGGGGTCCCCGCTCGGGTGGCTACACCTTC. Its translation is CASSQDRGPRSGGYTF.

The V and J genes are TRBV18 and TRBJ2-6; D is perhaps TRBD1 (5 bases). The germline V gene has CDR1 KGHSH and CDR2 LQKENI. The V end was cut by 5 bases, the J end by 9 bases, with 11 bases between. This CDR3 is 13 amino acids long. The CDR3 DNA reads as TGTGCCAGCTCATCGACAGTGGACAACGTCCTGACTTTC. Its translation: CASSSTVDNVLTF.

This clonotype was counted a few times. Written as DNA, the CDR3 is TGCGCCAGCAGCCGGGGAAGTAGGGGAACAGATACGCAGTATTTT. Protein sequence: CASSRGSRGTDTQYF. The V call is TRBV4-3, the J call TRBJ2-3, with D maybe TRBD1 (5 bases). Trimming pared 4 bases from V and 3 bases from J, leaving 14 bases between. The CDR3 is 15 residues long. The germline CDR1 and CDR2 sequences are LGHNA and YSLEER.

In this sample, this clonotype turned up a few times. The chain is built from TRBV5-5 and TRBJ2-7; possibly TRBD2 for D (5 bases). Per germline, CDR1 SGHKS and CDR2 YYEKEE (reference sequence). V dropped 4 bases and J dropped 0 bases, with 11 bases sitting between them. The CDR3 totals 14 residues. CDR3 sequence reads: CASSPPGISYEQYF. The CDR3 bases are TGTGCCAGCAGCCCCCCGGGGATCTCCTACGAGCAGTACTTC.

This clonotype has just a few counts. This rearrangement joins TRBV5-1 to TRBJ1-2; 7 bases align to TRBD1. CDR3 length: 15 amino acids. CDR1 is SGHRS and CDR2 is YFSETQ in the germline V gene. V was pared by 2 bases and J by 2 bases, with 6 bases of the junction left unmatched. The CDR3 DNA reads as TGCGCCAGCAGCTTACAGGGGACAATGAACTATGGCTACACCTTC. Protein product: CASSLQGTMNYGYTF.

This clonotype was observed a few times. This chain uses TRBV18 with TRBJ2-3; D uncertain. The CDR3 length is 12 residues. The V gene lost 5 bases and the J gene lost 7 bases, with 10 bases spanning the gap. CDR1 and CDR2 (germline): KGHSH, LQKENI. The CDR3 loop reads CASSYSQNTQYF. The CDR3 DNA reads TGTGCCAGCTCATATTCGCAGAATACGCAGTATTTT.

The rearrangement uses TRBV9 and TRBJ1-2, with no clear D. Germline assignment: CDR1 SGDLS and CDR2 YYNGEE. CDR3 length: 12 amino acids. V was pared by 3 bases and J by 0 bases, with 3 bases between. CDR3 region: CASSATNYGYTF. In DNA, the CDR3 is TGTGCCAGCAGCGCCACTAACTATGGCTACACCTTC.

This clonotype has at least ten counts. V is TRBV5-1 and J is TRBJ2-7; 10 bases align to TRBD1. The germline V gene has CDR1 SGHRS and CDR2 YFSETQ. This CDR3 has 14 amino acids. The trim removed 4 bases at V and 2 bases at J, leaving 3 bases unmatched. The CDR3 here is CASSLGQGAYEQYF. The CDR3, as DNA: TGCGCCAGCAGCCTTGGACAGGGGGCCTACGAGCAGTACTTC.

In this sample, this clonotype turned up once. The chain links TRBV10-3 to TRBJ1-1; D is uncertain. The CDR3 extends over 13 amino acids. Trimming removed 10 bases from V and 1 base from J, with 13 bases in between. Germline-derived CDR1 and CDR2 are ENHRY and SYGVKD. CDR3 in amino acids: CATRVHENTEAFF. The CDR3 nucleotides are TGTGCCACAAGAGTCCACGAGAACACTGAAGCTTTCTTT.

This clonotype came up a few times. The chain uses TRBV4-1 and TRBJ2-1; 8 nucleotides match TRBD2. V was pared by 2 bases and J by 5 bases, with 5 bases of the junction left unmatched. Per the germline V gene, CDR1 is MGHRA and CDR2 is YSYEKL. This CDR3 comprises 15 residues. The CDR3 DNA reads as TGCGCCAGCAGCCAACGGGGGGGCCGTAACAATGAGCAGTTCTTC. Encoded protein: CASSQRGGRNNEQFF.

This clonotype was picked up a small number of times. This sequence joins TRBV5-6 and TRBJ1-5; perhaps TRBD1 as D (6 bases). This CDR3 contains 14 residues. Germline CDR1 is SGHDT and CDR2 is YYEEEE. V was clipped by 0 bases and J by 7 bases, with 11 bases between them. The CDR3, as DNA: TGTGCCAGCAGCTTGGCTTTGGGACAACAGCCCCAGCATTTT. Protein: CASSLALGQQPQHF.

This clonotype was observed at least ten times. The chain recombines TRBV11-2 with TRBJ2-3; D is undetermined. Germline CDR1 reads SGHAT; CDR2 reads FQNNGV. The V end lost 0 bases, the J end lost 4 bases, and 8 bases lay between the germline ends. The CDR3 has 14 amino acids. The CDR3 spells CASSLEFVADTQYF. In DNA form, the CDR3 reads TGTGCCAGCAGCTTAGAATTTGTCGCAGATACGCAGTATTTT.

The genes are TRBV5-1 and TRBJ1-1; 7 bases fit TRBD1. Looked up from germline, CDR1 is SGHRS and CDR2 is YFSETQ. The CDR3 has 15 residues. The trim removed 2 bases at V and 1 base at J, leaving 5 bases unmatched. The CDR3: CASSLKGQRNTEAFF. DNA for the CDR3: TGCGCCAGCAGCTTAAAGGGACAGAGGAACACTGAAGCTTTCTTT.

V is TRBV2 and J is TRBJ2-1, with 9 bases that match TRBD1. This CDR3 region has 15 residues. Germline CDR1 SNHLY, CDR2 FYNNEI. V lost 1 base, J lost 5 bases, and 3 bases stayed unmatched. DNA for the CDR3: TGTGCCAGCAGTGAAGGGGGGACAGGGAACAATGAGCAGTTCTTC. It specifies CASSEGGTGNNEQFF.

The CDR3 bases are TGCAGTGCTCTAGCTGGGACACCCTATAGCAATCAGCCCCAGCATTTT. Its translation: CSALAGTPYSNQPQHF. This chain connects TRBV20-1 to TRBJ1-5; TRBD1 is a possible D gene (6 bases). This CDR3 spans 16 amino acids. Germline CDR1 is DFQATT and CDR2 is SNEGSKA (reference sequence). V was pared by 5 bases and J by 0 bases, with 17 bases between.

In its sample, this clonotype was seen a few times. The chain is built from TRBV7-2 and TRBJ1-2; D perhaps matches TRBD1 (6 bases). This CDR3 is built from 15 residues. Trimming removed 3 bases at V and 7 bases at J, with 18 bases between. From germline, CDR1 is SGHTA and CDR2 FQGNSA. Here the CDR3 reads CASSFRGPDAIGYTF. The CDR3 nucleotides are TGTGCCAGCAGCTTCAGGGGCCCTGACGCTATTGGCTACACCTTC.

There are many counts of this clonotype. The CDR3 nucleotides read TGTGCCAGCAGCTTACAGGGGTCCGCTACCGGCTACACCTTC. Protein sequence: CASSLQGSATGYTF. The rearrangement joins TRBV7-9 to TRBJ1-2; possibly TRBD1 for D (6 bases). The CDR3 spans 14 residues. Germline lookup yields CDR1 SEHNR and CDR2 FQNEAQ (reference sequence). Between the trimmed V and J ends, which lost 2 bases and 8 bases, there was a span of 15 bases.

This rearrangement joins TRBV6-2 or TRBV6-3 to TRBJ2-3; D remains unclear. The germline V gene has CDR1 MNHEY and CDR2 SVGEGT. The V end was cut by 2 bases, the J end by 5 bases, with 2 bases between. The CDR3 totals 11 residues. The CDR3 spells CASSYGDTQYF. The CDR3, as DNA: TGTGCCAGCAGTTACGGAGATACGCAGTATTTT.

This clonotype was recorded a few times. The chain employs TRBV20-1 and TRBJ2-3, with TRBD2 identical over 7 bases. CDR3 size: 15 residues. The trim removed 4 bases at V and 1 base at J, leaving 8 bases unmatched. The germline V gene encodes CDR1 DFQATT and CDR2 SNEGSKA (reference sequence). CDR3 region: CSAKETSLGTDTQYF. CDR3 bases: TGCAGTGCTAAGGAGACTAGCCTTGGCACAGATACGCAGTATTTT.

This clonotype has a handful of counts. This rearrangement joins TRBV10-3 to TRBJ2-7, with a tentative D call TRBD1 (5 bases). The germline CDR1 and CDR2 sequences are ENHRY and SYGVKD. CDR3 size: 14 residues. The V end was cut by 4 bases, the J end by 2 bases, with 12 bases between. The CDR3 protein is CAISAGQGAYEQYF. CDR3 DNA: TGTGCCATCAGTGCAGGGCAGGGCGCCTACGAGCAGTACTTC.

The table lists this clonotype with many counts. The chain links TRBV4-3 to TRBJ2-5; 9 bases are a match to TRBD1. Germline V gene sequence: CDR1 LGHNA, CDR2 YSLEER. The CDR3 extends over 15 amino acids. Trimming at V came to 4 bases and at J to 4 bases, leaving 7 bases not matched to a gene. The CDR3 DNA is TGCGCCAGCAGCCTTGAACCGGGACAGGGAGAGACCCAGTACTTC. Amino acid sequence: CASSLEPGQGETQYF.

This chain connects TRBV29-1 to TRBJ2-1; D is perhaps TRBD2 (6 bases). The CDR3 sequence is 15 residues long. The germline gives CDR1 SQVTM, CDR2 ANQGSEA. V dropped 4 bases and J dropped 9 bases, with 22 bases sitting between them. The DNA for the CDR3 is TGCAGCGTTGTAGACCGAGCCTTAGCCGGGGGTGAGCAGTTCTTC. It codes for CSVVDRALAGGEQFF.

The chain links TRBV5-4 to TRBJ2-3, with TRBD2 identical over 11 bases. The germline V gene has CDR1 SGHNT and CDR2 YYREEE (reference sequence). The CDR3 is made up of 16 amino acids. V lost 4 bases, J lost 4 bases, and 8 bases stayed unmatched. CDR3 sequence (DNA): TGTGCCAGCAGCACCTTAGCGGGGGGGAGCGCAGATACGCAGTATTTT. Protein product: CASSTLAGGSADTQYF.

This clonotype was seen repeatedly, ten times or more. The chain couples TRBV5-1 to TRBJ2-5, with 8 nucleotides matching TRBD1. Germline V gene data show CDR1 as SGHRS and CDR2 as YFSETQ. The CDR3 runs 16 residues. The trim removed 4 bases at V and 5 bases at J, leaving 13 bases unmatched. For the CDR3, the DNA is TGCGCCAGCAGCGGTATAAGGGACAGGCGGCGGGAGACCCAGTACTTC. Translated: CASSGIRDRRRETQYF.

The CDR3 here is CASSLDVGGQGEQFF. Written as DNA, the CDR3 is TGTGCCAGCAGCTTAGATGTGGGGGGACAGGGCGAGCAGTTCTTC. V is TRBV11-2 and J is TRBJ2-1; 9 positions match TRBD1. There are 15 residues in the CDR3. Germline CDR1 reads SGHAT; CDR2 reads FQNNGV. Trimming removed 0 bases from V and 10 bases from J; junction bases left unmatched: 7.

The table lists this clonotype with a few counts. The chain couples TRBV6-6 to TRBJ1-1, with D maybe TRBD1 (5 bases). The CDR3 consists of 14 residues. The V gene lost 4 bases and the J gene lost 2 bases, with 11 bases spanning the gap. Germline V gene data show CDR1 as MNHNY and CDR2 as SVGAGI (reference sequence). The CDR3 sequence: CASSSHGGNTEAFF. The CDR3 DNA is TGTGCCAGCAGTTCCCACGGGGGAAACACTGAAGCTTTCTTT.

The V gene is TRBV3-1, the J gene TRBJ2-3; 7 bases are a match to TRBD1. Looked up from germline, CDR1 is LGHDT and CDR2 is YNNKEL (reference sequence). The CDR3 extends over 14 amino acids. V lost 2 bases to trimming and J lost 3 bases; unmatched junction nucleotides: 2. CDR3: CASSQLQGTDTQYF. The CDR3 DNA reads TGTGCCAGCAGCCAATTACAGGGGACAGATACGCAGTATTTT.